The rows below give T cell receptor beta chains drawn from one sample of a study of blood T cell repertoires in COVID-19. The protocol was immunoSEQ multiplex PCR, while the TCRdb copy is restricted to in-frame clones and leaves out a portion. The sample includes 50,000 to 75,000 clones, around 92% of them seen just once. Sequencing input: peripheral blood. Every receptor here comes from a human donor in a cohort sampled during active COVID-19. Both conserved end residues are part of each CDR3. The order of the fields is J gene, V gene, CDR3 protein.

>TRBJ1-2|TRBV30
CAWAPGGSYGYTF
>TRBJ2-5|TRBV7-3
CASSLPGRTSGRGETQYF
>TRBJ1-6|TRBV3-1/TRBV3-2
CASSQGESSYNSPLHF
>TRBJ1-4|TRBV5-5
CASSEARGNEKLFF
>TRBJ2-2|TRBV27
CASSLQGSGTGELFF
>TRBJ1-3|TRBV28
CASSSWTGKVIGNTIYF
>TRBJ2-5|TRBV28
CASRLWGVPPETQYF
>TRBJ1-2|TRBV28
CASSLFQGYTF
>TRBJ1-6|TRBV7-9
CASSPGQGYNSPLHF
>TRBJ1-2|TRBV7-9
CASSLAQGAHGYTF
>TRBJ1-1|TRBV28
CASLGSSPTEAFF
>TRBJ1-2|TRBV7-9
CASSLVLGRGIGYTF
>TRBJ2-3|TRBV4-1
CASSHPGLAGVGDTQYF
>TRBJ2-7|TRBV10-3
CAISQNGDRGDEQYF
>TRBJ2-2|TRBV7-6
CASSLEGGRHTGELFF
>TRBJ1-2|TRBV6-4
CAGSADRGGTYGYTF
>TRBJ2-7|TRBV5-1
CASSLATSRTEGYEQYF
>TRBJ2-1|TRBV5-1
CASSSLGDRVNEQFF
>TRBJ2-1|TRBV27
CASTRQTGVLYNEQFF
>TRBJ2-7|TRBV15
CATSRDRGEWQRERHPLF
>TRBJ2-5|TRBV6-2/TRBV6-3
CASSRHLRGREETQYF
>TRBJ2-2|TRBV20-1
CRASLPSGNTGELFF
>TRBJ2-4|TRBV6-1
CASSEADAGGGNIQYF
>TRBJ2-7|TRBV20-1
CSASTPGLAWGEQYF
>TRBJ2-7|TRBV4-1
CASSQGGGTYEQYF
>TRBJ1-1|TRBV19
CASSIVPPSGGNTEAFF
>TRBJ2-1|TRBV11-3
CASRNPTSGPEQFF
>TRBJ2-7|TRBV6-1
CASSEEVAGVVLSEQYF
>TRBJ2-1|TRBV5-1
CASSFSGRAINEQFF
>TRBJ2-1|TRBV4-1
CASSLGTANEQFF
>TRBJ2-1|TRBV5-1
CASSLGQSYNEQFF
>TRBJ1-2|TRBV19
CASSGGWSVDGYTF
>TRBJ1-1|TRBV5-1
CASREGPPSSEAFF
>TRBJ1-1|TRBV29-1
CSADRDQNTEAFF